Presented here are 31 T cell receptor beta chains from one specimen sequenced in a study of siplizumab effects on memory and regulatory T cells. Their specific antigens are unknown. Data came from immunoSEQ multiplex PCR; TCRdb stores just in-frame clones and leaves some out. The table includes about 9,600 clones, 46% detected once. Mixed lymphocyte reaction cells underwent more than 5 days of coculture at 37°C. Input material: CFSE-low (dividing) CD4+ T cells sorted from an allogeneic mixed lymphocyte reaction. The receptor source for this set is a human donor in good health; the cells came from an allogeneic mixed lymphocyte reaction.

V is TRBV5-1 and J is TRBJ2-5; TRBD2 agrees at 12 bases. The end of the DNA aligns better with TRBJ2-7, so the J call may be wrong. Germline assignment: CDR1 SGHRS and CDR2 YFSETQ. The CDR3 runs to 17 residues. CDR3 amino acids: CASSLDRLAGEAAEQYF. The CDR3 DNA sequence: TGCGCCAGCAGCTTGGACAGACTAGCGGGAGAGGCGGCCGAGCAGTACTTC.

The chain uses TRBV5-6 and TRBJ2-3; perhaps TRBD2 as D (6 bases). The CDR3 covers 17 residues. Germline V gene lookup returns CDR1 SGHDT and CDR2 YYEEEE. V lost 0 bases and J lost 0, with 14 bases in between. The CDR3 coding sequence is TGTGCCAGCAGCTTGGCATTCGGAGGGACTAGCACAGATACGCAGTATTTT. Translated: CASSLAFGGTSTDTQYF.

The chain joins TRBV6-5 to TRBJ2-7; 10 positions match TRBD2. The germline V gene encodes CDR1 MNHEY and CDR2 SVGAGI. The length of the CDR3 is 12 residues. V gave up 11 bases and J gave up 2 bases; unmatched junction bases: 3. CDR3: CASSGGTYEQYF. CDR3 DNA: TGTGCCTCTAGCGGGGGTACCTACGAGCAGTACTTC.

In this sample, this clone turned up a few times. The rearrangement joins TRBV5-1 to TRBJ2-5, with D uncertain. The V gene's germline CDR1 is SGHRS and CDR2 YFSETQ. The CDR3 is 12 amino acids. V was cut by 3 bases and J by 5 bases, with 8 bases left in between. Written as DNA, the CDR3 is TGCGCCAGCAGCTCTACCTGGGAGACCCAGTACTTC. Its translation: CASSSTWETQYF.

The chain combines TRBV7-3 with TRBJ1-2, with D unresolved. V lost 3 bases, J lost 8 bases, and 16 bases lay in between. The CDR3 loop spans 14 amino acids. Germline V lookup: CDR1 SGHTA, CDR2 FQGTGA. Here the CDR3 reads CASSLTGGREGYTF. CDR3 in DNA: TGTGCCAGCAGCTTGACGGGTGGACGGGAGGGCTACACCTTC.

This clone was counted between two and nine times. V usage is TRBV27 and J usage is TRBJ2-1, with TRBD2 identical over 10 bases. V was clipped by 7 bases and J by 0 bases; unmatched bases: 9. From germline, CDR1 is MNHEY and CDR2 SMNVEV (reference sequence). CDR3 size: 17 residues. The CDR3, as DNA: TGTGCCAGCATAGGACTAGCGGTACCGAGCTCCTACAATGAGCAGTTCTTC. Encoded protein: CASIGLAVPSSYNEQFF.

This sequence joins TRBV5-1 and TRBJ2-1; no firm D call. Germline V gene sequence: CDR1 SGHRS, CDR2 YFSETQ. The V gene lost 1 base and the J gene lost 2 bases, with 13 bases spanning the gap. This CDR3 comprises 16 residues. CDR3 sequence (DNA): TGCGCCAGCAGCTTGATTGTAGTGGGGACCTACAATGAGCAGTTCTTC. This sequence encodes CASSLIVVGTYNEQFF.

In this sample, this clone is medium-sized. The V call is TRBV18, the J call TRBJ1-6; unclear D gene. The V end lost 3 bases, the J end lost 8 bases, and 8 bases lay between the germline ends. The CDR3 runs to 13 residues. Per germline, CDR1 KGHSH and CDR2 LQKENI. The CDR3 bases are TGTGCCAGCTCACCGGGGTTGGATTCACCCCTCCACTTT. Residues: CASSPGLDSPLHF.

V gene TRBV6-1 combines with J gene TRBJ1-6; D not certain. From germline, CDR1 is MNHNS and CDR2 SASEGT. This CDR3 region has 12 residues. V gave up 6 bases and J gave up 7 bases, with 7 bases separating them. The CDR3 loop is CASRETNSPLHF. CDR3 DNA: TGTGCCAGCAGGGAGACGAATTCACCCCTCCACTTT.

The chain combines TRBV5-4 with TRBJ2-2; no firm D call. Trimming left V 2 bases short and J 6 bases short, with 17 bases between. The CDR3 extends over 16 amino acids. Germline-derived CDR1 and CDR2 are SGHNT and YYREEE (reference sequence). CDR3 in DNA: TGTGCCAGCAGCTTCGGGCCGCTCCTCAGGTCCGGGGAGCTGTTTTTT. It encodes CASSFGPLLRSGELFF.

This clone has only a few counts. This sequence joins TRBV19 and TRBJ1-5; 8 positions match TRBD1. V lost 4 bases and J lost 3; bases outside the gene matches: 2. The CDR3 totals 14 residues. Germline V gene sequence: CDR1 LNHDA, CDR2 SQIVND (reference sequence). CDR3 DNA: TGTGCCAGTAGTAGGACAGGGTCCAATCAGCCCCAGCATTTT. It encodes CASSRTGSNQPQHF.

In its sample, this clone is medium-sized. The chain has TRBV18 and TRBJ1-1; tentatively, D is TRBD1 (6 bases). Germline V CDR1 and CDR2: KGHSH, LQKENI. The V end was cut by 2 bases, the J end by 0 bases, with 7 bases between. The CDR3 covers 14 residues. The DNA for the CDR3 is TGTGCCAGCTCACCAGGGGGCGTGAACACTGAAGCTTTCTTT. Its translation: CASSPGGVNTEAFF.

The sample holds a few counts of this clone. The chain employs TRBV18 and TRBJ1-5; TRBD1 agrees at 7 bases. The CDR3 length is 14 residues. With 5 bases clipped from V and 4 bases from J, the junction kept 5 bases outside the gene matches. Germline V gene data show CDR1 as KGHSH and CDR2 as LQKENI. CDR3 in amino acids: CASSASDRNQPQHF. The CDR3 bases are TGTGCCAGCTCAGCCTCGGACAGGAATCAGCCCCAGCATTTT.

The gene calls are TRBV6-6 and TRBJ1-5; D gene uncertain. The CDR3 has 15 amino acids. Germline loops: CDR1 MNHNY, CDR2 SVGAGI (reference sequence). V lost 6 bases to trimming and J lost 0 bases, with 12 bases between them. The CDR3, as DNA: TGTGCCAGCAGAAACAACAGAAATAGCAATCAGCCCCAGCATTTT. This translates into CASRNNRNSNQPQHF.

The chain joins TRBV21-1 to TRBJ2-7; the table's D call, TRBD1, was not checked against the DNA. TRBV21-1 is an annotated pseudogene. This CDR3 contains 16 residues. Here the CDR3 DNA reads TGTGCCAGCAGCAAAGTGGACCGGGACAGCTCCTACGAGCAGTACTTC. Its translation is CASSKVDRDSSYEQYF.

Of note for this clone: The junction differs from germline at one of its ends, possibly a read error. The rearrangement uses TRBV5-1 and TRBJ2-5; possibly TRBD2 for D (5 bases). The CDR3 runs to 15 residues. Germline V lookup: CDR1 SGHRS, CDR2 YFSETQ. The CDR3 coding sequence is TGCGCCAGCAGCTTTTTTTCGGCGGGCCAAGAGGCCCAGTACTTC. Protein: CASSFFSAGQEAQYF.

In this sample, this clone turned up a few times. The chain joins TRBV30 to TRBJ1-5; D is unresolved. The CDR3 has 12 amino acids. Trimming cost V 1 base and J 1 base, with 2 bases left between them. Germline values: CDR1 GTSNPN, CDR2 SVGIG (reference sequence). CDR3 loop: CAWSGSNQPQHF. DNA of the CDR3: TGTGCCTGGAGTGGGAGCAATCAGCCCCAGCATTTT.

The V gene is TRBV30, the J gene TRBJ1-2, with D hard to call. V was cut by 3 bases and J by 7 bases, with 12 bases left in between. The CDR3 length is 12 residues. Germline-derived CDR1 and CDR2 are GTSNPN and SVGIG (reference sequence). The DNA of the CDR3 is TGTGCCTGGAGCGGAGGGCCGGGTGGCTACACCTTC. Encoded protein: CAWSGGPGGYTF.

This clone was seen more than once but under ten times. The chain couples TRBV18 to TRBJ2-1; D not resolved. V lost 3 bases to trimming and J lost 6 bases, with 6 bases between them. Per germline, CDR1 KGHSH and CDR2 LQKENI. The CDR3 is 12 amino acids. DNA of the CDR3: TGTGCCAGCTCACCGTTCAGCAATGAGCAGTTCTTC. It translates to CASSPFSNEQFF.

The CDR3 region is CAWSVRVTANYGYTF. CDR3 nucleotides: TGTGCCTGGAGTGTACGGGTAACAGCTAACTATGGCTACACCTTC. The rearrangement uses TRBV30 and TRBJ1-2; no clear D. This CDR3 has 15 amino acids. CDR1 and CDR2 (germline): GTSNPN, SVGIG (reference sequence). Trimming stripped 0 bases from V and 0 bases from J, with 11 bases between.

CDR3 region: CASRGQGSHGNTIYF. CDR3 bases: TGTGCCAGCAGGGGACAGGGGTCGCATGGAAACACCATATATTTT. J is TRBJ1-3 and V is TRBV28; 10 nucleotides align to TRBD1. The CDR3 spans 15 residues. Germline CDR1 MDHEN, CDR2 SYDVKM. V shed 6 bases, J shed 3 bases, and the junction held 5 bases outside the gene matches. Variable domain in full (rest from reference TRBV28 and TRBJ1-3): DVKVTQSSRYLVKRTGEKVFLECVQDMDHENMFWYRQDPGLGLRLIYFSYDVKMKEKGDIPEGYSVSREKKERFSLILESASTNQTSMYLCASRGQGSHGNTIYFGEGSWLTVV.

This clone came up a few times. The chain has TRBV29-1 and TRBJ2-1; TRBD2 might be the D (6 bases). Trimming removed 7 bases from V and 4 bases from J, with 17 bases in between. The CDR3 spans 14 residues. Germline V gene data show CDR1 as SQVTM and CDR2 as ANQGSEA. The CDR3 sequence is CSAGWGDGYNEQFF. CDR3 DNA sequence: TGCAGCGCCGGGTGGGGGGACGGATACAATGAGCAGTTCTTC.

This rearrangement joins TRBV18 to TRBJ1-1; D not resolved. Trimming left V 3 bases short and J 5 bases short, with 28 bases between. This CDR3 has 19 residues. Per germline, CDR1 KGHSH and CDR2 LQKENI. The CDR3 coding sequence is TGTGCCAGCTCACCCACCGCTGCGGTCGCCGGGCTCGATCCGACTGAAGCTTTCTTT. Protein product: CASSPTAAVAGLDPTEAFF.

The gene calls are TRBV28 and TRBJ2-7, with TRBD2 matching 9 bases. The CDR3 has 13 amino acids. Germline values: CDR1 MDHEN, CDR2 SYDVKM. Trimming cost V 6 bases and J 4 bases; bases outside gene matches: 4. The CDR3 DNA is TGTGCCAGCAGCAGACTAGCGGATTACGAGCAGTACTTC. It encodes CASSRLADYEQYF.

A word on this clone: No conserved phenylalanine or tryptophan is present at the end of the CDR3, so a read error is the likely explanation. The gene calls are TRBV20-1 and TRBJ2-7; no clear D gene. Germline lookup yields CDR1 DFQATT and CDR2 SNEGSKA (reference sequence). CDR3 length: 11 residues. The V end lost 3 bases, the J end lost 1 base, and 4 bases lay between the germline ends. The CDR3 coding sequence is TGCAGTGCTAGTCTATCCTACGAGCAGTACCTC. Translating it yields CSASLSYEQYL.

This clone was counted a few times. The chain links TRBV15 to TRBJ1-2; no reliable D call. CDR1 is LNHNV, CDR2 YYDKDF, per germline (reference sequence). The CDR3 has 13 residues. The germline V and J ends were trimmed by 0 bases and 4 bases, with 6 bases remaining between them. The CDR3 loop reads CATSRDRRYGYTF. CDR3 coding DNA: TGTGCCACCAGCAGAGACAGGCGCTATGGCTACACCTTC.

The genes are TRBV6-6 and TRBJ2-3; no firm D call. Trimming pared 5 bases from V and 2 bases from J, leaving 5 bases between. Germline V gene data show CDR1 as MNHNY and CDR2 as SVGAGI (reference sequence). CDR3 length: 12 residues. The CDR3 DNA sequence: TGTGCCAGCAGTCGAAACACAGATACGCAGTATTTT. Translated: CASSRNTDTQYF.

The V and J genes are TRBV11-2 and TRBJ1-1; D is unclear. Germline CDR1 and CDR2: SGHAT and FQNNGV. The CDR3 is made up of 14 amino acids. V was shortened by 4 bases and J by 1 base, with 10 bases between the two germline ends. The CDR3 here is CASSSMAGNTEAFF. Written as DNA, the CDR3 is TGTGCCAGCAGCTCCATGGCGGGGAACACTGAAGCTTTCTTT. The full variable domain, in which reference TRBV11-2 and TRBJ1-1 provide the parts outside the CDR3, is EAGVAQSPRYKIIEKRQSVAFWCNPISGHATLYWYQQILGQGPKLLIQFQNNGVVDDSQLPKDRFSAERLKGVDSTLKIQPAKLEDSAVYLCASSSMAGNTEAFFGQGTRLTVV.

The genes are TRBV5-1 and TRBJ1-3; TRBD1 is a possible D gene (5 bases). The CDR3 has 15 amino acids. The germline V gene has CDR1 SGHRS and CDR2 YFSETQ. The V end was cut by 4 bases, the J end by 1 base, with 12 bases between. CDR3 protein: CASSPAGESGNTIYF. CDR3 sequence (DNA): TGCGCCAGCAGCCCGGCGGGGGAATCTGGAAACACCATATATTTT.

By proportion, this clone is medium-sized. V is TRBV10-3 and J is TRBJ2-7; D gene unclear. Germline lookup yields CDR1 ENHRY and CDR2 SYGVKD. The CDR3 has 12 residues. The V end lost 8 bases, the J end lost 0 bases, and 8 bases lay between the germline ends. CDR3 DNA: TGTGCCATCTCTGGCGACTCCTACGAGCAGTACTTC. It yields the protein CAISGDSYEQYF.

The rearrangement links TRBV9 to TRBJ1-1; D is undetermined. The CDR3 length is 15 residues. Germline V lookup: CDR1 SGDLS, CDR2 YYNGEE. Trimming took off 0 bases at V and 0 bases at J, with 9 bases between the two ends. This CDR3 is CASSVVKGVNTEAFF. Written as DNA, the CDR3 is TGTGCCAGCAGCGTAGTCAAGGGAGTGAACACTGAAGCTTTCTTT.